Listed below are T cell receptor beta chains from one sample, sequenced in a study of cytomegalovirus exposure and HLA in healthy donors. Assay used: immunoSEQ multiplex PCR; TCRdb lists only in-frame clones, some missing. The data show roughly 150,000 clones, 94% seen once. Input material: PBMCs. All receptors come from a man younger than 35 in good health and CMV-seropositive. Both conserved end residues are part of each CDR3. D genes are given only for firm matches. Size is stated for part of the rows, as once, few or many counts, or as a class when the clone is expanded.

j_call d_call clone_size v_call cdr3_aa cdr3_nt
TRBJ2-2 . . TRBV13 CASSLFLARSGELFF TGTGCCAGCAGCTTATTTCTAGCGAGATCCGGGGAGCTGTTTTTT
TRBJ1-1 . . TRBV19 CASSIGARYTEAFF TGTGCCAGTAGTATTGGGGCTCGGTACACTGAAGCTTTCTTT
TRBJ2-3 . . TRBV2 CASSENPTGTDTQYF TGTGCCAGCAGTGAAAACCCCACGGGGACAGATACGCAGTATTTT
TRBJ2-1 . . TRBV11-2 CASSLVDSYNEQFF TGTGCCAGCAGCTTAGTCGACAGCTACAATGAGCAGTTCTTC
TRBJ2-1 . . TRBV7-8 CASSLQFGGGMGRGQFF TGTGCCAGCAGCTTACAGTTCGGAGGGGGCATGGGTCGTGGGCAGTTCTTC
TRBJ1-2 TRBD1 . TRBV28 CASSSLTGGASNYGYTF TGTGCCAGCAGTTCCCTAACAGGGGGCGCCTCCAACTATGGCTACACCTTC
TRBJ2-3 . . TRBV29-1 CSVAMRVTDTQYF TGCAGCGTTGCAATGAGAGTCACAGATACGCAGTATTTT
TRBJ2-1 TRBD2 . TRBV6-1 CASSRGLAGEREFF TGTGCCAGCAGCCGGGGACTAGCGGGAGAAAGGGAGTTCTTC
TRBJ1-1 . once TRBV7-2 CASSPTTPTAFF TGTGCCAGCAGCCCTACGACTCCGACGGCTTTCTTT
TRBJ2-3 . once TRBV29-1 CSAIGGKGTDTQYF TGCAGCGCGATAGGCGGGAAGGGCACAGATACGCAGTATTTT
TRBJ2-7 TRBD2 . TRBV7-8 CASSLPTSGRVREQYF TGTGCCAGCAGCTTACCCACTAGCGGGAGAGTGAGGGAGCAGTACTTC
TRBJ2-7 TRBD1 . TRBV27 CASKRNRAGGSYEQYF TGTGCCAGCAAGAGGAATAGGGCAGGGGGCTCCTACGAGCAGTACTTC
TRBJ2-3 TRBD2 . TRBV5-1 CASSPLTGLAGADTQYF TGCGCCAGCAGCCCCTTAACGGGACTAGCGGGAGCAGATACGCAGTATTTT
TRBJ2-3 TRBD1 . TRBV4-2 CASSQVTGSDTQYF TGTGCCAGCAGCCAAGTGACAGGGTCAGATACGCAGTATTTT
TRBJ1-4 . . TRBV5-1 CASSLLGAANEKLFF TGCGCCAGCAGCTTGCTAGGGGCAGCTAATGAAAAACTGTTTTTT
TRBJ1-1 . . TRBV11-2 CASSPGLRSNTEAFF TGTGCCAGCAGCCCGGGTTTGAGATCAAACACTGAAGCTTTCTTT
TRBJ2-3 . once TRBV19 CASTIPGGGTDTQYF TGTGCCAGTACCATCCCCGGAGGAGGGACAGATACGCAGTATTTT
TRBJ2-3 . . TRBV19 CASRSSASTDTQYF TGTGCCAGTAGATCTAGCGCCAGCACAGATACGCAGTATTTT
TRBJ2-7 TRBD1 . TRBV4-1 CASSQGDRGGEQYF TGCGCCAGCAGCCAAGGGGACAGGGGGGGCGAGCAGTACTTC
TRBJ1-2 . . TRBV7-8 CASSFRTSDWDGYTF TGTGCCAGCAGCTTCAGGACATCTGACTGGGATGGCTACACCTTC
TRBJ2-3 . . TRBV29-1 CSVEEQEGTQYF TGCAGCGTTGAAGAGCAGGAAGGTACGCAGTATTTT
TRBJ1-1 . . TRBV28 CASLSRAAGAFF TGTGCCAGCCTTTCGCGGGCTGCGGGAGCTTTCTTT
TRBJ1-4 . . TRBV28 CASSPLEGRARGEKLFF TGTGCCAGCAGTCCCCTCGAAGGCAGGGCGCGAGGTGAAAAACTGTTTTTT
TRBJ1-2 . once TRBV5-1 CASSFPGRFNYGYTF TGCGCCAGCAGCTTTCCCGGCAGGTTTAACTATGGCTACACCTTC
TRBJ2-1 TRBD2 . TRBV6-6 CASRSSGSTYNEQFF TGTGCCAGCAGATCTAGCGGGTCGACCTACAATGAGCAGTTCTTC
TRBJ2-7 . . TRBV2 CASERRNSYEQYF TGTGCCAGCGAAAGGAGGAATTCCTACGAGCAGTACTTC
TRBJ2-1 TRBD2 . TRBV5-4 CASSPRTSGSDEQFF TGTGCCAGCAGCCCGCGGACTAGCGGGAGTGATGAGCAGTTCTTC
TRBJ2-5 TRBD1 few TRBV2 CASRDRGPETQYF TGTGCCAGCAGAGACAGGGGGCCAGAGACCCAGTACTTC
TRBJ2-7 . . TRBV11-1 CASSRSSASYEQYF TGTGCCAGCAGCCGCTCTAGCGCGTCCTACGAGCAGTACTTC
TRBJ2-7 . once TRBV13 CASSQRGTQYEQYF TGTGCCAGCAGCCAGAGGGGGACACAATACGAGCAGTACTTC
TRBJ2-5 TRBD1 . TRBV14 CASSQDRGQETQYF TGTGCCAGCAGCCAAGACAGGGGGCAGGAGACCCAGTACTTC
TRBJ2-5 TRBD2 . TRBV5-4 CASSAEGLAGEGRGETQYF TGTGCCAGCAGCGCGGAGGGACTAGCGGGAGAGGGGAGGGGAGAGACCCAGTACTTC
TRBJ2-2 . once TRBV5-1 CASSLSGSGELFF TGCGCCAGCAGCTTGTCAGGTTCCGGGGAGCTGTTTTTT
TRBJ2-2 . . TRBV5-1 CASSLEGRAGTGELFF TGCGCCAGCAGCTTGGAGGGCAGGGCAGGAACCGGGGAGCTGTTTTTT
TRBJ2-7 TRBD1 . TRBV28 CASTTGTYEQYF TGTGCCAGCACGACAGGGACGTACGAGCAGTACTTC
TRBJ2-6 . once TRBV10-3 CAISESRGFGANVLTF TGTGCCATCAGTGAGTCGCGAGGGTTTGGGGCCAACGTCCTGACTTTC
TRBJ1-2 . . TRBV18 CASSPFTDPNYGYTF TGTGCCAGCTCACCATTTACAGATCCTAACTATGGCTACACCTTC
TRBJ2-7 . . TRBV21-1 CASSKTGQGHF TGTGCCAGCAGCAAGACCGGACAGGGGCACTTC
TRBJ2-7 TRBD2 . TRBV11-2 CASSFSGTSYEQYF TGTGCCAGCAGCTTCTCCGGGACTAGCTACGAGCAGTACTTC
TRBJ2-7 TRBD2 . TRBV7-2 CASSFTGGSSYEQYF TGTGCCAGCAGCTTCACGGGGGGGAGCTCCTACGAGCAGTACTTC
TRBJ2-7 TRBD2 . TRBV2 CASSSGSLSYEQYF TGTGCCAGCAGTAGCGGGAGTCTCTCCTACGAGCAGTACTTC
TRBJ2-1 TRBD2 . TRBV9 CASSVGVAGASYNEQFF TGTGCCAGCAGCGTAGGGGTAGCGGGAGCTTCCTACAATGAGCAGTTCTTC
TRBJ1-1 . . TRBV7-9 CASSLVDIDEAFF TGTGCCAGCAGCTTGGTGGACATTGATGAAGCTTTCTTT
TRBJ1-1 . once TRBV27 CASRGQLSVATEAFF TGTGCCAGCAGGGGGCAGCTAAGTGTAGCCACTGAAGCTTTCTTT
TRBJ2-1 . . TRBV2 CASSVQGLLDNEQFF TGTGCCAGCAGTGTCCAGGGGCTTCTGGACAATGAGCAGTTCTTC
TRBJ2-1 . . TRBV5-1 CASTMGGQQFF TGCGCCAGCACCATGGGGGGGCAGCAGTTCTTC
TRBJ1-1 TRBD1 . TRBV18 CASSPQGQGTGTEAFF TGTGCCAGCTCACCCCAGGGACAGGGGACGGGCACTGAAGCTTTCTTT
TRBJ2-1 TRBD2 . TRBV2 CASNFGTSGRGDEQFF TGTGCCAGCAACTTCGGGACTAGCGGGAGAGGCGATGAGCAGTTCTTC
TRBJ2-7 TRBD1 . TRBV9 CASSVHRGSYEQYF TGTGCCAGCAGCGTACACAGGGGCTCCTACGAGCAGTACTTC
TRBJ2-1 . once TRBV7-9 CASSPQGDEQFF TGTGCCAGCAGTCCACAGGGTGATGAGCAGTTCTTC
TRBJ1-1 . . TRBV27 CASSSTGNTEAFF TGTGCCAGCAGTTCTACGGGGAACACTGAAGCTTTCTTT